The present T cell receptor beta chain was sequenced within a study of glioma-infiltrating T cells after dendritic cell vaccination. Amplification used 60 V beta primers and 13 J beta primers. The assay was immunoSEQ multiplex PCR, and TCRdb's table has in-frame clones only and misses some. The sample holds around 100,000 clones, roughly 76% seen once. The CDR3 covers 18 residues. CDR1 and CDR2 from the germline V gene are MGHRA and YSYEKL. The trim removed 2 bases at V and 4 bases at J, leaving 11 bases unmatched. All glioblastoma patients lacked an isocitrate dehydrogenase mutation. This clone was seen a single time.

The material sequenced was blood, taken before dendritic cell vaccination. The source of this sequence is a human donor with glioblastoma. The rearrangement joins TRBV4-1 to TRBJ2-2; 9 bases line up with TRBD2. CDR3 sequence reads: CASSQYPLAGRGTGELFF. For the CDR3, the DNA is TGCGCCAGCAGCCAATACCCCCTAGCGGGGAGGGGCACCGGGGAGCTGTTTTTT.